Here is one T cell receptor beta chain with its context. Its antigen remains unidentified. The CDR3 has 16 residues. Germline values: CDR1 SEHNR, CDR2 FQNEAQ (reference sequence). Trimming cost V 6 bases and J 2 bases; bases outside gene matches: 7. These data come from a study of T-cell memory formation after mild COVID-19. Looking at the study overall: TCR clusters were largely donor specific. Study findings and constraints: Cross-reactive memory appears to have joined, as suggested by some responding clones showing up in pre-infection memory.

MiXCR, applied by TCRdb to the 5' RACE reads, yields one record per CDR3 protein. The sample records 350,000 to 450,000 distinct CDR3 sequences, 24% being singletons. The origin of this receptor is an adult woman who had mild COVID-19 (a few samples of this study predate the infection). Cell type and time point are not known. Sequenced sample: PBMCs or a T cell subset sorted from them (not recorded which). V gene TRBV7-9 combines with J gene TRBJ2-7; 13 nucleotides align to TRBD2. The CDR3: CASSPGLAGLTYEQYF. As DNA, the CDR3 is TGTGCCAGCAGTCCGGGACTAGCGGGGCTAACCTACGAGCAGTACTTC.